The source of this T cell receptor beta chain is a study of blood T cell repertoires in COVID-19 (dated by TCRdb to about 2020). For context, the study as a whole: Samples from collaborators originated in the United States, Italy and Spain and spanned both the acute and convalescent phases of COVID-19. The prospective study material was composed of cDNA or gDNA derived from T cells, B-cell-depleted T cells, or PBMCs. The dataset comprised deeply sampled blood TCRbeta repertoires from subjects exposed to, actively infected with, or recovered from COVID-19. The repertoires were made available in a free public database intended to serve as a resource for research on the immune response to SARS-CoV-2. Samples came from the ongoing ImmuneRACE study (first 160 participants) plus 1,254 subjects from 6 global collaborators. Nearly every sample came with metadata listing a de-identified subject ID, COVID-19 status, age in years and sex. Where available, HLA class I and class II types were taken from metadata supplied by the sample provider and were not determined by assay-based typing.

Study-level results and caveats: The amount of clinical and demographic metadata varied by source and participant and was provided uncurated.

TCRbeta CDR3 regions were amplified from genomic DNA by means of the immunoSEQ Assay, a bias-controlled multiplex PCR. As for how the authors treated the data: Nucleated cell counts per sample were estimated from amplification of reference gene primers within the assay. To quantify the absolute abundance of each unique TCRbeta CDR3 rearrangement, sequence reads were collapsed and filtered. Productive Simpson clonality was computed per sample as the square root of Simpson's diversity index over productive rearrangements. Drawn from immuneACCESS, this table holds only the in-frame rearrangements with V and J called that TCRdb kept. Clones are partly lost; checked studies trace under half to an unresolved V gene and leave the rest unexplained. The V and J calls and the clone size are those of that table, but D and trimming were determined from the DNA. Here the sample has about 310,000 clones; roughly 90% occur a single time. Jointly, the top ten make up just under 9% of the sample.

With respect to this clone: Its antigen specificity is not known. No base qualities exist here, and no much larger clone lies one base off it.

Trimming removed 3 bases from V and 4 bases from J; the gene matches leave 8 bases unexplained. CDR1 and CDR2 are read off the germline V gene as KGHSH and LQKENI. Inclusive of the bounding cysteine and phenylalanine, the CDR3 is 15 residues long. Of all the DNA, just the CDR3 is kept, 45 bases in frame from base 1. Enrolling through a virtual design, the prospective study's participants ranged in age from roughly 18 to 95 years and lived across roughly 24 United States geographic areas. In the prospective study, participants were assigned to cohorts based on the clinical history participants reported in a screening survey and a study questionnaire. For ImmuneRACE Cohort 3, a participant was defined as recovered based on two consecutive negative NP/OP PCR tests, clearance by a healthcare professional, or resolution of symptoms. In the prospective study, mobile phlebotomists collected whole blood, serum and a nasopharyngeal or oropharyngeal swab from each participant. Additional blood draws and questionnaires over an approximately two-month period could optionally be provided by prospective study participants. Prospective study blood samples were shipped either frozen or at room temperature before DNA extraction.

The chain was built from TRBV18 and TRBJ2-7, and 8 bases in between align with TRBD2. This receptor was obtained from a woman aged 18-29 years who had recovered from COVID-19. The specimen sequenced was PBMCs or T cells enriched from blood (not recorded which). The CDR3: CASSPAGVAGYEQYF. The nucleotide sequence is TGTGCCAGCTCACCCGCCGGGGTAGCGGGATACGAGCAGTACTTC.